The clone carrying this T cell receptor (beta chain) was detected ten times or more. Its antigen is unidentified. This entry is derived from a study of identical twins. Study findings and constraints: Whereas memory repertoires showed no such difference, abundant cord blood beta clonotypes carried fewer insertions. It was cross-sectional statistical analysis, not following the same donors, that the conclusions relied on.

Germline lookup yields CDR1 MNHEY and CDR2 SMNVEV (reference sequence). There are 13 residues in the CDR3. V lost 8 bases and J lost 4, with 9 bases in between. Template switching, a step in the protocol, added a universal primer site, and cDNA carried unique molecular identifiers. TCRdb redid the calling of the 5' RACE reads with MiXCR, one entry per CDR3 protein. The table includes hundreds of thousands of distinct CDR3 sequences, 6% to 6.5% detected once. Only healthy Caucasians were included as donors. Sequencing was done on a sample of naive T cells sorted from blood. The chain employs TRBV27 and TRBJ2-6, with D perhaps TRBD2 (5 bases). The TCR originated in a man aged 18 to 30 in good health. The CDR3 nucleotides read TGTGCCAGCTCCCGGGGAGGGGCCAACGTCCTGACTTTC. This codes for CASSRGGANVLTF.